This note documents a single T cell receptor (beta chain) sequence. Its specificity is not known. This specimen comes from a study of shared clonotypes between healthy human individuals. The naive CD8 subset, CD45RO-negative cells positively selected for CCR7, excluded terminally differentiated effector memory CD45RA+ cells. Generated by immunoSEQ multiplex PCR, the TCRdb table keeps only in-frame clones and is missing some. The sample includes about 2.1 million clones, just under 95% seen only once; the top ten take around 1.7%. Notes on the study in general: Specimens sampled were limited to blood, with tissue repertoires likely differing.

This CDR3 has 13 residues. Trimming pared 7 bases from V and 2 bases from J, leaving 14 bases between. Per germline, CDR1 SQVTM and CDR2 ANQGSEA. Sequenced: naive CD8+ T cells from PBMCs. The chain employs TRBV29-1 and TRBJ1-2; D is ambiguous. This TCR came from a man aged 18 to 30 in good health. Some clones in this sample may be carry-over from other donors' samples. CDR3: CSGRADGNYGYTF. For the CDR3, the DNA is TGCAGCGGGCGGGCGGACGGGAACTATGGCTACACCTTC.